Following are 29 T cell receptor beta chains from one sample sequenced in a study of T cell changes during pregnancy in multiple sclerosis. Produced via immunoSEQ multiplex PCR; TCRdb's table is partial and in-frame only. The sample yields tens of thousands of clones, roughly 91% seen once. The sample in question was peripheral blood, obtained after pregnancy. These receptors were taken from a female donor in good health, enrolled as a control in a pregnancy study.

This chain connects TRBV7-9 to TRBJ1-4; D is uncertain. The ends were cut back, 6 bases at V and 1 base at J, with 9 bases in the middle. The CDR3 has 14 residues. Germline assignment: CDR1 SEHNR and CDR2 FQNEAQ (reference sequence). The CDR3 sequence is CASRDERTNEKLFF. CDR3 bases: TGTGCCAGCAGGGATGAGCGAACTAATGAAAAACTGTTTTTT.

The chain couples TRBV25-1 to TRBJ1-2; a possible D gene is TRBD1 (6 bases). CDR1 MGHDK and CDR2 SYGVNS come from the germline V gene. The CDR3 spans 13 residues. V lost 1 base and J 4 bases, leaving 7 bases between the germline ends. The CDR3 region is CASSESGVYGYTF. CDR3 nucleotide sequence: TGTGCCAGCAGTGAATCAGGGGTCTATGGCTACACCTTC.

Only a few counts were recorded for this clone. The chain's CDR3 is CASSKEGSYYGYTF. The CDR3 DNA reads as TGTGCCAGCAGCAAAGAGGGGTCGTACTATGGCTACACCTTC. V and J are TRBV21-1 and TRBJ1-2; TRBD1, the D gene given by the table, was not confirmed from the DNA. TRBV21-1 is assigned pseudogene status. The CDR3 contains 14 residues.

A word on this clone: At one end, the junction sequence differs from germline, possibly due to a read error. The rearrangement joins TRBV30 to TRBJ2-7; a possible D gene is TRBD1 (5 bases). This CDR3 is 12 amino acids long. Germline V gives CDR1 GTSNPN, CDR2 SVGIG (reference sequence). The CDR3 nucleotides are TGTGCCTGGAGTGCCCAGGCTGGGGCCTCCTTCTTC. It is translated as CAWSAQAGASFF.

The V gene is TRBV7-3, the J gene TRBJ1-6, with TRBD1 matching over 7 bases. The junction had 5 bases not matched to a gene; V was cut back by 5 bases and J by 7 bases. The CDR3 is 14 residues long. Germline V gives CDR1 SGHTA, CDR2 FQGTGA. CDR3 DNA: TGTGCCAGCAGCCCGACAGGGAGCAATTCACCCCTCCACTTT. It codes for CASSPTGSNSPLHF.

The CDR3 nucleotides are TGTGCCAGCAGCTTAGCTCTCTCTGGAAACACCATATATTTT. Its translation: CASSLALSGNTIYF. The chain combines TRBV7-2 with TRBJ1-3; D call uncertain. CDR3 length equals 14 residues. V lost 0 bases to trimming and J lost 0 bases, with 3 bases between them. The germline V gene has CDR1 SGHTA and CDR2 FQGNSA.

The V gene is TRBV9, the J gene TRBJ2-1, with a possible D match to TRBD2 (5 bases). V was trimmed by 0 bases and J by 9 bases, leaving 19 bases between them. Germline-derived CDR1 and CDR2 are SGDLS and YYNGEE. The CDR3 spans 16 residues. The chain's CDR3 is CASSVGHWSSGPEQFF. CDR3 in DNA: TGTGCCAGCAGCGTAGGGCATTGGTCAAGCGGCCCTGAGCAGTTCTTC.

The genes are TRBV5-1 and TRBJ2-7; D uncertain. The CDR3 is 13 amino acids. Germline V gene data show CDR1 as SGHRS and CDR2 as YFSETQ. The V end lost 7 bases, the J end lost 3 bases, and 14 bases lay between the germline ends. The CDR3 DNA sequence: TGCGCCAGCGCCGGGTATCTGGGCTACGAGCAGTACTTC. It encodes CASAGYLGYEQYF.

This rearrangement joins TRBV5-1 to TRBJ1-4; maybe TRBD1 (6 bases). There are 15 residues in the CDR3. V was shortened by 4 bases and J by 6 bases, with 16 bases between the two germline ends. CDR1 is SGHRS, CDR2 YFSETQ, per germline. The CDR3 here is CASSLTKGGDEKLFF. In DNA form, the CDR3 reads TGCGCCAGCAGCCTTACAAAGGGGGGGGATGAAAAACTGTTTTTT. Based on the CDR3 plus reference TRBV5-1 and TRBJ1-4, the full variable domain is KAGVTQTPRYLIKTRGQQVTLSCSPISGHRSVSWYQQTPGQGLQFLFEYFSETQRNKGNFPGRFSGRQFSNSRSEMNVSTLELGDSALYLCASSLTKGGDEKLFFGSGTQLSVL.

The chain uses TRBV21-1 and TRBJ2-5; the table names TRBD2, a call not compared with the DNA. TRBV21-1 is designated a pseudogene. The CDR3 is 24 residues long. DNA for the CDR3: TGTGCCAGCAGCAAAGTCGCGGCCGCGGGCATTTTTAGCGGTTCCAGGAGGGACCAAGAGACCCAGTACTTC. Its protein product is CASSKVAAAGIFSGSRRDQETQYF.

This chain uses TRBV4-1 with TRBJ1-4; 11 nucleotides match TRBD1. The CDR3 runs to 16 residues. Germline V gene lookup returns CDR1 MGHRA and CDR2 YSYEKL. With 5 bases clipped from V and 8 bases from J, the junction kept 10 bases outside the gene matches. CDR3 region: CASSWGTGTGGEKLFF. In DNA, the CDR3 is TGCGCCAGCAGCTGGGGGACCGGGACAGGGGGAGAAAAACTGTTTTTT.

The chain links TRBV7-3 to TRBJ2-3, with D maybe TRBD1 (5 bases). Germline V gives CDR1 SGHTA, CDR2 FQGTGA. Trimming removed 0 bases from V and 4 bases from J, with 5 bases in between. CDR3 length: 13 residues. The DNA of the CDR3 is TGTGCCAGCAGCTTAACGGGGCCAGATACGCAGTATTTT. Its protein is CASSLTGPDTQYF.

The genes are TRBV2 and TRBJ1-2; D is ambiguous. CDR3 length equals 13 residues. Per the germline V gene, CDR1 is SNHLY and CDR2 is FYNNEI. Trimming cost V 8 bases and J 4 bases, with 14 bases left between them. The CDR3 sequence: CASPGQVGYGYTF. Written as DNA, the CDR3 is TGTGCCAGCCCTGGGCAGGTCGGCTATGGCTACACCTTC.

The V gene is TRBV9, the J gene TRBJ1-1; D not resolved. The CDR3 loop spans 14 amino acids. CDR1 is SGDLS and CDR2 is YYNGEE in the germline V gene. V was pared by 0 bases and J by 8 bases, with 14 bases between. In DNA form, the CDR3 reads TGTGCCAGCAGCGTAGGCCCTTCCACGGGGGAAGCTTTCTTT. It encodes CASSVGPSTGEAFF.

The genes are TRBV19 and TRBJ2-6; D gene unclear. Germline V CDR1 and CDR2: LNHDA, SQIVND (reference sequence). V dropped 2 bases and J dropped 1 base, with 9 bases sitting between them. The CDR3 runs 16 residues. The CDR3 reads CASSIPSISGANVLTF. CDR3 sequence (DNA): TGTGCCAGTAGTATACCCAGTATATCTGGGGCCAACGTCCTGACTTTC.

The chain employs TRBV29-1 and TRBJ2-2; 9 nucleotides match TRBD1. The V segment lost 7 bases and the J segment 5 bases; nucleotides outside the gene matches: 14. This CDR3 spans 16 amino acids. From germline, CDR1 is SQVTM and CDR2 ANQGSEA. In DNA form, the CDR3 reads TGCAGCGCTATAGTCGGGACAGGGAGGCGAACCGGGGAGCTGTTTTTT. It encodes CSAIVGTGRRTGELFF.

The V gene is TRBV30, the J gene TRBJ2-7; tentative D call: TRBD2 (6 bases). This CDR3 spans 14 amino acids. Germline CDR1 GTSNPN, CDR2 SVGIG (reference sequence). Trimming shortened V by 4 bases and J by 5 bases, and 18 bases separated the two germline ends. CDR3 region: CAWTQGRTSHEQYF. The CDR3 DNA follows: TGTGCCTGGACGCAAGGGAGGACTTCCCACGAGCAGTACTTC.

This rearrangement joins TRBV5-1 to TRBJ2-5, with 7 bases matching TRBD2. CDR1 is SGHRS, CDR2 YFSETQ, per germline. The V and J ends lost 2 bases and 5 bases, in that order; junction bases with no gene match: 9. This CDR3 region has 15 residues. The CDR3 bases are TGCGCCAGCAGCTTAAGCCTAGCGGCCCGGGAGACCCAGTACTTC. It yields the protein CASSLSLAARETQYF.

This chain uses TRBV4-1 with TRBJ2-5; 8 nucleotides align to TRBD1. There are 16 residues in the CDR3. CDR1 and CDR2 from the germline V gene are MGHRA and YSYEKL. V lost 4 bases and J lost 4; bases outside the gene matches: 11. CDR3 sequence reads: CASSLLTGGKGETQYF. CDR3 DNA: TGCGCCAGCAGCCTCCTCACAGGGGGGAAAGGAGAGACCCAGTACTTC.

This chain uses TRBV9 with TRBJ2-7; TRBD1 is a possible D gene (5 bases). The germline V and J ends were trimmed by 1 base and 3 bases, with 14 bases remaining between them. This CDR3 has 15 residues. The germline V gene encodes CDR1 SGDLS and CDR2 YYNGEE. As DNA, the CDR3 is TGTGCCAGCAGCGTAACTCAGGGCGATTTCTACGAGCAGTACTTC. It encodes CASSVTQGDFYEQYF.

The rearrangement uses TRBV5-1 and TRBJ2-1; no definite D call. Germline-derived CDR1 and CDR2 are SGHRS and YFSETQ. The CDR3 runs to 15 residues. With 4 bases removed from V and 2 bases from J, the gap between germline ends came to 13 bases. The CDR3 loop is CASSLLGEPYNEQFF. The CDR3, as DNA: TGCGCCAGCAGCCTTCTGGGCGAACCCTACAATGAGCAGTTCTTC.

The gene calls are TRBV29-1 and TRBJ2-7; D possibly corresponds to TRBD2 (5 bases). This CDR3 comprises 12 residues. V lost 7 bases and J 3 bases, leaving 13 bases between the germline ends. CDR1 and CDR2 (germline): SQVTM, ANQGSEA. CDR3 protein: CSGGFGDYEQYF. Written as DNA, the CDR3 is TGCAGCGGAGGTTTCGGGGACTACGAGCAGTACTTC.

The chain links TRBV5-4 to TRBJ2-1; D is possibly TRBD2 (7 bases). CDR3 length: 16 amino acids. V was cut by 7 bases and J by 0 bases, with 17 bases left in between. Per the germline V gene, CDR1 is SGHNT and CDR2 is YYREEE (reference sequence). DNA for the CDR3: TGTGCCAGCGGAGGGGGGGGCGCCAGCTCCTACAATGAGCAGTTCTTC. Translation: CASGGGGASSYNEQFF.

The CDR3 loop is CASSQVGVGEKLFF. The CDR3 DNA is TGCGCCAGCAGCCAAGTAGGGGTAGGGGAAAAACTGTTTTTT. V usage is TRBV4-1 and J usage is TRBJ1-4; possible D gene TRBD1, 5 bases. CDR3 length: 14 amino acids. Trimming cost V 1 base and J 8 bases, with 11 bases left between them. The germline gives CDR1 MGHRA, CDR2 YSYEKL.

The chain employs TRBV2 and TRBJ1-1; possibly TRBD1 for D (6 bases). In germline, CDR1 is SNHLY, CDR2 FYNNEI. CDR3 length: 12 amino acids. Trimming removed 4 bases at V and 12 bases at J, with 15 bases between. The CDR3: CASSGNRVISFF. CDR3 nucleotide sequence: TGTGCCAGCAGTGGAAACAGGGTTATATCTTTCTTT.

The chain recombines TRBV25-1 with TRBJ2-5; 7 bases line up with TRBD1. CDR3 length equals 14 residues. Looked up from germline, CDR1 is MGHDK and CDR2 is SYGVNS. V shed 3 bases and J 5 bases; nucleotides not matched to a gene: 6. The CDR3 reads CASSDVGQSETQYF. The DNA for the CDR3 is TGTGCCAGCAGTGATGTGGGACAGAGTGAGACCCAGTACTTC.

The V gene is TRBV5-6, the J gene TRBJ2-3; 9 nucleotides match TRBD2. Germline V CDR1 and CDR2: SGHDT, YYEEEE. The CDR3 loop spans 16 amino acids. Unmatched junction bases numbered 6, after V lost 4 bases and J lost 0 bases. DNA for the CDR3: TGTGCCAGCAGCCTTAGCGGGGGCCCTAGCACAGATACGCAGTATTTT. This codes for CASSLSGGPSTDTQYF.

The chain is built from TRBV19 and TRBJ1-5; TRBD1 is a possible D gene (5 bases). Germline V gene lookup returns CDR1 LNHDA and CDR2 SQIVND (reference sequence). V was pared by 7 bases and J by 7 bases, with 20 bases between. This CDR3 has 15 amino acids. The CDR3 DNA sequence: TGTGCCAGTACCCTGGTGGAGGGGCTGGAACAGCCCCAGCATTTT. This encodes CASTLVEGLEQPQHF.

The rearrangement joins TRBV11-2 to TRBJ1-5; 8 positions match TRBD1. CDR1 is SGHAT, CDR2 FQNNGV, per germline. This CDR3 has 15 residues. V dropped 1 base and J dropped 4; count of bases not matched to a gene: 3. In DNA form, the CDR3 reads TGTGCCAGCAGCTTAGGGGGGACAGGAAATCAGCCCCAGCATTTT. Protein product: CASSLGGTGNQPQHF.